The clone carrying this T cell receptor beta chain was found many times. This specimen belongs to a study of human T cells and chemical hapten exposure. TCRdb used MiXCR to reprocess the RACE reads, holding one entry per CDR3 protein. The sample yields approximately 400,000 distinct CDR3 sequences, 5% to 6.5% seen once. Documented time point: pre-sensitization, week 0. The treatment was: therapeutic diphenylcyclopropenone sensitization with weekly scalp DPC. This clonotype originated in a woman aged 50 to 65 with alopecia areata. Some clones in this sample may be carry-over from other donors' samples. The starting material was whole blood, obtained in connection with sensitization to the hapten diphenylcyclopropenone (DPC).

In DNA form, the CDR3 reads TGTGCCAGCAGCTTACTACCGGGACAGATCTCACCCCTCCACTTT. This codes for CASSLLPGQISPLHF. This chain links TRBV7-6 with TRBJ1-6; 7 bases are a match to TRBD1. The CDR3 extends over 15 amino acids. Germline lookup yields CDR1 SGHVS and CDR2 FNYEAQ. V shed 2 bases and J 10 bases; nucleotides not matched to a gene: 8.